This T cell receptor (beta chain) was recovered during a study of blood T cells in healthy people across ages. Study context: Researchers report that template switching captured about one barcoded beta molecule per two T cells.

This clonotype was counted a single time. The antigen is not known. Using a J-beta primer mix together with a sample-barcoded 5' primer, a second PCR was run for 7 to 11 cycles. TCRdb passed the 5' RACE reads through MiXCR, listing each CDR3 protein once. Seen here are over 1,200,000 distinct CDR3 sequences, 45% to 70% observed once, and the top ten hold about 6.3%. Study outcomes and limitations: Diversity estimates drawn from one million T cells were deemed underestimates. Older age went with lower TCR beta diversity per million T cells, in a roughly linear way.

Sequences were obtained from blood. This TCR was sampled from a man between 18 and 29 years old in good health.

CDR3: CASSYLAGEYNEQFF. CDR3 bases: TGTGCCAGCAGCTATCTAGCGGGGGAATACAATGAGCAGTTCTTC. The chain combines TRBV28 with TRBJ2-1, with 10 bases lining up with TRBD2. The junction had 6 bases not matched to a gene; V was cut back by 6 bases and J by 4 bases. The V gene's germline CDR1 is MDHEN and CDR2 SYDVKM. CDR3 length: 15 amino acids.